Below, 32 T cell receptor beta chains from the same sample are listed, as sequenced in a study of OX40 agonist ivuxolimab in advanced cancers. Generated by immunoSEQ multiplex PCR, the TCRdb table keeps only in-frame clones and is missing some. Of about 48,000 clones listed, around 83% were seen once; the top ten hold roughly 9.9%. The sample was CD4+ or CD8+ T cells sorted from blood, taken in a trial of the OX40 agonist ivuxolimab. Receptors originate from an adult with an advanced solid tumor such as melanoma, head and neck, liver or kidney cancer.

The chain recombines TRBV27 with TRBJ1-5; D gene ambiguous. The V and J ends lost 2 bases and 5 bases respectively, with 7 bases between them. The V gene's germline CDR1 is MNHEY and CDR2 SMNVEV (reference sequence). The CDR3 sequence is 13 residues long. The CDR3 DNA follows: TGTGCCAGCAGTTTAAACTCTTATCAGCCCCAGCATTTT. This codes for CASSLNSYQPQHF.

This rearrangement joins TRBV2 to TRBJ2-3; no firm D call. This CDR3 contains 11 residues. V lost 3 bases, J lost 3 bases, and 1 base lay in between. Germline-derived CDR1 and CDR2 are SNHLY and FYNNEI. CDR3 protein: CASSETDTQYF. The CDR3 DNA sequence: TGTGCCAGCAGTGAGACAGATACGCAGTATTTT.

The chain carries TRBV4-2 and TRBJ2-7; D call uncertain. The germline gives CDR1 LGHNA, CDR2 YNFKEQ. The length of the CDR3 is 12 residues. V lost 5 bases, J lost 0 bases, and 5 bases lay in between. This chain's CDR3 is CASSSNSYEQYF. The CDR3 region has the DNA TGTGCCAGCAGCTCAAACTCCTACGAGCAGTACTTC.

This sequence joins TRBV7-2 and TRBJ2-1; D is unclear. Germline CDR1 and CDR2: SGHTA and FQGNSA. This CDR3 region has 14 residues. Trimming pared 1 base from V and 8 bases from J, leaving 12 bases between. The CDR3 sequence is CASSLVRLGDEQFF. CDR3 coding DNA: TGTGCCAGCAGCTTAGTCAGGCTTGGCGATGAGCAGTTCTTC.

The chain joins TRBV7-9 to TRBJ1-1, with D possibly being TRBD1 (5 bases). The germline CDR1 and CDR2 sequences are SEHNR and FQNEAQ (reference sequence). This CDR3 has 14 residues. V was cut by 5 bases and J by 11 bases, with 21 bases left in between. In nucleotides, the CDR3 is TGTGCCAGCAGCGCTCCGGGGGGTGCGGCAGTCGCTTTCTTT. Protein: CASSAPGGAAVAFF.

V is TRBV7-2 and J is TRBJ2-5; 9 nucleotides align to TRBD2. The J call may be in error: the DNA end matches TRBJ2-7 better. CDR1 is SGHTA and CDR2 is FQGNSA in the germline V gene. This CDR3 is built from 15 residues. Here the CDR3 DNA reads TGTGCCAGCAAACCCACTAGCGGGCGCTCCTACGAGCAGTACTTC. Encoded protein: CASKPTSGRSYEQYF.

The rearrangement links TRBV2 to TRBJ2-1; 7 nucleotides match TRBD1. The germline CDR1 and CDR2 sequences are SNHLY and FYNNEI. The CDR3 is 13 amino acids. V shed 5 bases, J shed 8 bases, and the junction held 6 bases outside the gene matches. Here the CDR3 reads CASSLHRGYEQFF. The CDR3 nucleotides are TGTGCCAGCAGTCTACACAGGGGTTATGAGCAGTTCTTC.

The chain carries TRBV5-1 and TRBJ2-3, with D hard to call. Germline lookup yields CDR1 SGHRS and CDR2 YFSETQ. CDR3 length equals 13 residues. The germline V and J ends were trimmed by 7 bases and 0 bases, with 9 bases remaining between them. CDR3 nucleotides: TGCGCCAGCGGTCCGACTAGCACAGATACGCAGTATTTT. Protein sequence: CASGPTSTDTQYF.

This chain joins TRBV5-1 and TRBJ2-3; 8 nucleotides match TRBD2. The ends lost 2 bases at V and 2 bases at J; junction bases unmatched: 4. The CDR3 consists of 15 residues. Germline-derived CDR1 and CDR2 are SGHRS and YFSETQ. Here the CDR3 DNA reads TGCGCCAGCAGCTTCTCGACTAGCGCCACAGATACGCAGTATTTT. Its translation is CASSFSTSATDTQYF.

The rearrangement uses TRBV5-5 and TRBJ2-3; TRBD2 matches at 11 bases. The CDR3 has 16 amino acids. Germline CDR1 and CDR2: SGHKS and YYEKEE (reference sequence). V shed 0 bases and J 5 bases; nucleotides not matched to a gene: 5. The chain's CDR3 is CASSLDLAGGIDTQYF. As DNA, the CDR3 is TGTGCCAGCAGCTTGGATCTAGCGGGAGGTATAGATACGCAGTATTTT.

The CDR3 region has the DNA TGTGCCAGCTCACCACCGACAGGGTGGTACCAAGAGACCCAGTACTTC. It is translated as CASSPPTGWYQETQYF. The rearrangement uses TRBV18 and TRBJ2-5, with TRBD1 identical over 7 bases. V lost 0 bases, J lost 0 bases, and 4 bases stayed unmatched. This CDR3 spans 16 amino acids. The V gene's germline CDR1 is KGHSH and CDR2 LQKENI.

The CDR3 DNA follows: TGTGCCAGCAGCCAAGATTTTCGGTGGGGCACTGAAGCTTTCTTT. Its translation: CASSQDFRWGTEAFF. The chain joins TRBV14 to TRBJ1-1; D gene ambiguous. Trimming cost V 0 bases and J 4 bases, with 12 bases left between them. The CDR3 extends over 15 amino acids. Germline V CDR1 and CDR2: SGHDN, FVKESK.

This clone was picked up a small number of times. The chain carries TRBV6-1 and TRBJ2-7; 7 bases line up with TRBD2. V trimming: 4 bases; J trimming: 6 bases; junction bases outside the gene matches: 6. Germline lookup yields CDR1 MNHNS and CDR2 SASEGT. This CDR3 comprises 13 residues. The DNA of the CDR3 is TGTGCCAGCAGTGGGTCACTAGCGATCGAGCAGTACTTC. This encodes CASSGSLAIEQYF.

This sequence joins TRBV7-3 and TRBJ2-6, with D unresolved. V was pared by 5 bases and J by 0 bases, with 8 bases between. The CDR3 totals 15 residues. Germline V lookup: CDR1 SGHTA, CDR2 FQGTGA. In DNA form, the CDR3 reads TGTGCCAGCAGCGAGCAAGTCTCTGGGGCCAACGTCCTGACTTTC. As protein: CASSEQVSGANVLTF.

The V gene is TRBV11-2, the J gene TRBJ2-3; TRBD2 aligns across 9 bases. The CDR3 length is 16 residues. V trimming: 6 bases; J trimming: 6 bases; junction bases outside the gene matches: 13. CDR1 is SGHAT and CDR2 is FQNNGV in the germline V gene. CDR3: CASRRQRREGSDTQYF. The CDR3 DNA follows: TGTGCCAGCAGACGTCAAAGGCGGGAGGGCAGCGATACGCAGTATTTT.

This rearrangement joins TRBV19 to TRBJ1-2, with D tentatively TRBD1 (5 bases). V was trimmed by 4 bases and J by 7 bases, leaving 16 bases between them. CDR3 length: 14 amino acids. CDR1 and CDR2 (germline): LNHDA, SQIVND (reference sequence). CDR3 in DNA: TGTGCCAGTAGTACTTGGGGAGGGGTAGCTGGCTACACCTTC. This encodes CASSTWGGVAGYTF. Full variable domain (outside the CDR3, taken from reference TRBV19 and TRBJ1-2): DGGITQSPKYLFRKEGQNVTLSCEQNLNHDAMYWYRQDPGQGLRLIYYSQIVNDFQKGDIAEGYSVSREKKESFPLTVTSAQKNPTAFYLCASSTWGGVAGYTFGSGTRLTVV.

The CDR3: CASSPDRDWQYF. CDR3 DNA: TGTGCCAGCAGCCCGGACAGGGATTGGCAGTATTTT. The V call is TRBV7-9, the J call TRBJ2-3; TRBD1 agrees at 8 bases. Trimming at V came to 5 bases and at J to 11 bases, leaving 6 bases not matched to a gene. Germline V lookup: CDR1 SEHNR, CDR2 FQNEAQ (reference sequence). This CDR3 has 12 amino acids.

Here the CDR3 reads CASSTTTSSYEQYF. In nucleotides, the CDR3 is TGTGCCAGTAGTACTACTACTAGCTCCTACGAGCAGTACTTC. J is TRBJ2-7 and V is TRBV19; D possibly corresponds to TRBD2 (5 bases). The CDR3 runs to 14 residues. Germline V gives CDR1 LNHDA, CDR2 SQIVND (reference sequence). Trimming removed 4 bases at V and 0 bases at J, with 10 bases between.

The J gene is TRBJ2-1, the V gene TRBV1; TRBD2 is the table's D call and was not checked against the DNA. TRBV1 is recorded as a pseudogene. The CDR3 has 19 amino acids. CDR3 sequence: CTSSQAPSLTSGDYNEQFF. The CDR3, as DNA: TGCACCAGCAGCCAAGCCCCCTCACTGACTAGCGGGGACTACAATGAGCAGTTCTTC.

The chain uses TRBV6-1 and TRBJ1-6, with TRBD1 identical over 7 bases. This CDR3 contains 14 residues. The V gene end was trimmed by 7 bases and the J gene end by 12 bases; junction bases not matched to a gene: 12. Germline V gives CDR1 MNHNS, CDR2 SASEGT. The CDR3, as DNA: TGTGCCAGCAAAGAGGGGGCTTTATTTGGACCCCTCCACTTT. This encodes CASKEGALFGPLHF.

The V call is TRBV4-2, the J call TRBJ2-1, with a tentative D call TRBD2 (5 bases). The germline V gene encodes CDR1 LGHNA and CDR2 YNFKEQ. V lost 2 bases to trimming and J lost 9 bases, with 14 bases between them. This CDR3 contains 14 residues. The CDR3 nucleotides read TGTGCCAGCAGCCAAACGGGATGGAACAGTGAGCAGTTCTTC. Translating it yields CASSQTGWNSEQFF.

The chain is built from TRBV27 and TRBJ1-5; D remains unclear. The germline CDR1 and CDR2 sequences are MNHEY and SMNVEV (reference sequence). The CDR3 runs 13 residues. Trimming took off 6 bases at V and 4 bases at J, with 10 bases between the two ends. CDR3 sequence (DNA): TGTGCCAGCAGACAGAAGGGAAATCAGCCCCAGCATTTT. It translates to CASRQKGNQPQHF.

The chain recombines TRBV21-1 with TRBJ2-7; the table calls TRBD2, which could not be checked here. TRBV21-1 is a listed pseudogene. This CDR3 is 13 amino acids long. The CDR3 nucleotides read TGTGCCAGTCCGCCCACCTACTCCTACGAGCAGTACTTC. It codes for CASPPTYSYEQYF.

This sequence joins TRBV7-9 and TRBJ2-3, with D possibly matching TRBD2 (5 bases). CDR1 is SEHNR, CDR2 FQNEAQ, per germline (reference sequence). CDR3 length equals 14 residues. The ends were cut back, 2 bases at V and 10 bases at J, with 16 bases in the middle. Written as DNA, the CDR3 is TGTGCCAGCAGCTTATCCCAGGACTCGACGCCGCAGTATTTT. It translates to CASSLSQDSTPQYF.

This chain links TRBV27 with TRBJ1-2; 12 nucleotides agree with TRBD1. From germline, CDR1 is MNHEY and CDR2 SMNVEV (reference sequence). CDR3 size: 16 residues. After removal of 5 bases from V and 6 bases from J, the junction contained 10 bases not matched to a gene. CDR3 nucleotide sequence: TGTGCCAGCAGTAGGGGGTGGGGACAGGGGGCCAATGGCTACACCTTC. Its translation is CASSRGWGQGANGYTF.

V and J are TRBV6-5 and TRBJ1-2, with TRBD1 as a possible D gene (6 bases). This CDR3 is built from 13 residues. V was shortened by 6 bases and J by 8 bases, with 16 bases between the two germline ends. Germline CDR1 reads MNHEY; CDR2 reads SVGAGI. The CDR3 here is CASRKQGSEGYTF. CDR3 DNA sequence: TGTGCCAGCAGAAAACAGGGTTCGGAGGGCTACACCTTC.

CDR3 DNA sequence: TGTGCCAGCAGCTACCTAGAGGGGAGTAATGAGCAGTTCTTC. It encodes CASSYLEGSNEQFF. The rearrangement joins TRBV11-3 to TRBJ2-1; D may be TRBD1 or TRBD2 (5 bases each). Germline-derived CDR1 and CDR2 are SGHNT and YENEEA. Trimming took off 4 bases at V and 7 bases at J, with 14 bases between the two ends. The CDR3 has 14 residues.

This clone has only one observation. CDR3 residues: CASSLFGAGMATQYF. CDR3 coding DNA: TGTGCCAGCAGTTTATTTGGGGCAGGAATGGCGACCCAGTACTTC. This chain links TRBV28 with TRBJ2-5; tentative D call: TRBD1 (5 bases). With 1 base removed from V and 7 bases from J, the gap between germline ends came to 16 bases. CDR3 length equals 15 residues. CDR1 is MDHEN, CDR2 SYDVKM, per germline. The entire variable domain, with the rest obtained from reference TRBV28 and TRBJ2-5, is as follows: DVKVTQSSRYLVKRTGEKVFLECVQDMDHENMFWYRQDPGLGLRLIYFSYDVKMKEKGDIPEGYSVSREKKERFSLILESASTNQTSMYLCASSLFGAGMATQYFGPGTRLLVL.

This clone is a singleton in its sample. The chain recombines TRBV9 with TRBJ1-1; D ambiguous. CDR1 and CDR2 from the germline V gene are SGDLS and YYNGEE. This CDR3 is built from 14 residues. Trimming removed 3 bases at V and 5 bases at J, with 14 bases between. The DNA for the CDR3 is TGTGCCAGCAGCGCCGGTACGTCCTGGACTGAAGCTTTCTTT. Its protein product is CASSAGTSWTEAFF.

V gene TRBV14 combines with J gene TRBJ2-1; 8 bases map to TRBD2. This CDR3 region has 17 residues. The junction had 11 bases not matched to a gene; V was cut back by 4 bases and J by 3 bases. CDR1 SGHDN and CDR2 FVKESK come from the germline V gene. In DNA, the CDR3 is TGTGCCAGCAGCCCACTGAGCGGGAGAGCCGGCTACAATGAGCAGTTCTTC. It is translated as CASSPLSGRAGYNEQFF.

V gene TRBV5-1 combines with J gene TRBJ2-1, with D possibly being TRBD1 or TRBD2 (5 bases each). V was clipped by 2 bases and J by 0 bases, with 12 bases between them. The V gene's germline CDR1 is SGHRS and CDR2 YFSETQ. The CDR3 extends over 16 amino acids. This CDR3 is CASSLGDPSSYNEQFF. CDR3 nucleotide sequence: TGCGCCAGCAGCTTAGGGGACCCGAGCTCCTACAATGAGCAGTTCTTC.

CDR3 in amino acids: CASSYGRGRNSPLHF. The CDR3 coding sequence is TGTGCCAGCAGTTACGGCAGGGGCCGTAATTCACCCCTCCACTTT. V is TRBV6-5 and J is TRBJ1-6; the D gene is possibly TRBD1 (6 bases). The V end lost 2 bases, the J end lost 6 bases, and 11 bases lay between the germline ends. In germline, CDR1 is MNHEY, CDR2 SVGAGI. The CDR3 runs 15 residues.